This T cell receptor beta chain was recovered during a study of patients and donors after allogeneic stem cell transplantation. V lost 6 bases, J lost 7 bases, and 9 bases lay in between. The CDR3 is 11 amino acids. TCRdb called the RT-PCR reads again in MiXCR, with one record for every CDR3 protein. The sample shows about 960,000 distinct CDR3 sequences, over 15% of them seen only once. The chain carries TRBV12-3 or TRBV12-4 and TRBJ1-2; weak D call: TRBD1 (6 bases). Sequenced material: blood, either unsorted or a sorted T cell fraction (not recorded which). The TCR originated in a human donor who was either an allogeneic HSCT recipient or a stem cell or donor lymphocyte infusion donor (not recorded which). It is not recorded whose cells these are; they may come from a transplant donor. Here the CDR3 DNA reads TGTGCCAGCAGAAACAGGGTTGGCTACACCTTC. Residues: CASRNRVGYTF.